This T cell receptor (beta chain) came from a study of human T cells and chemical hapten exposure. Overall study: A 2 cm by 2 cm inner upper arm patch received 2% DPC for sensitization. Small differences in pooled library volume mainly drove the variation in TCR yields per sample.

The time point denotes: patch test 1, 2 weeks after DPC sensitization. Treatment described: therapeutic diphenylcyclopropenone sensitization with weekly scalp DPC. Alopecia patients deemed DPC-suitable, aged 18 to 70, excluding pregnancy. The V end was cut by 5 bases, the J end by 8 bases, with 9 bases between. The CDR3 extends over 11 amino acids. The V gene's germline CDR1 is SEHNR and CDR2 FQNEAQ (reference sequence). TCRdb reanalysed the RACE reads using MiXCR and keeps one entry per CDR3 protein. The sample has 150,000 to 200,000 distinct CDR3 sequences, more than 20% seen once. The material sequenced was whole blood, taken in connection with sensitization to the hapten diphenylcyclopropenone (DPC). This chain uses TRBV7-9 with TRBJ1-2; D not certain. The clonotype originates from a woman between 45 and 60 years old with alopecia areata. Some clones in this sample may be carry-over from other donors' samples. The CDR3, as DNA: TGTGCCAGCAGCCGCGAGGGCGGCTACACCTTC. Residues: CASSREGGYTF.